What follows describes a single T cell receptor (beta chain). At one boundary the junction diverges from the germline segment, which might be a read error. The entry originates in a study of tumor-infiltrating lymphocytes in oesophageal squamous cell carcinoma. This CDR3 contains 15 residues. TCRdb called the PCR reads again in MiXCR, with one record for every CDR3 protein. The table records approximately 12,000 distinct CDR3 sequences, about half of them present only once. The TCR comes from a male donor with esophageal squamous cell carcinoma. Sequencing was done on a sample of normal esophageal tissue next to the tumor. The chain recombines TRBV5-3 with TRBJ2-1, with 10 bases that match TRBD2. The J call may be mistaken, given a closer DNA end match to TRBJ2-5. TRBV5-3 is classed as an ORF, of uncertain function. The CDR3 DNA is TGTGCCAGCAGCTTCCTAGCGGGAGCCCAAGAGACCCAGTACTTC. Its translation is CASSFLAGAQETQYF.